This T cell receptor (beta chain) is drawn from a study of shared clonotypes between healthy human individuals. Healthy HIV-negative adults with no recent acute infections or vaccinations were recruited as donors. Trimming removed 0 bases at V and 6 bases at J, with 14 bases between. This CDR3 comprises 14 residues. The germline V gene encodes CDR1 SQVTM and CDR2 ANQGSEA. Ten or more counts support this clone. Clones were sequenced by immunoSEQ multiplex PCR, and TCRdb holds only the in-frame ones, with some missing. The table has fewer than 600,000 clones, roughly 72% seen once; the top ten hold around 12%.

The sample was PBMCs. The sequence was collected from a woman in her thirties or forties in good health. Some clones in this sample may be carry-over from other donors' samples. The J gene is TRBJ1-2, the V gene TRBV29-1; D is unclear. The CDR3 loop reads CSVEDRGSGNGYTF. The CDR3 nucleotides read TGCAGCGTTGAAGATCGTGGGTCTGGGAATGGCTACACCTTC.